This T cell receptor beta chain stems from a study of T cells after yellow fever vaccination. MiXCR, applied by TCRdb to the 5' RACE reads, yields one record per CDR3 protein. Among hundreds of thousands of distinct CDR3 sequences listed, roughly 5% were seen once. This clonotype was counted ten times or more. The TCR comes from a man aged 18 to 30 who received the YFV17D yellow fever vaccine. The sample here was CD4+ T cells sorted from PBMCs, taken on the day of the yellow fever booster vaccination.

The chain's CDR3 is CASSYARGQETQYF. In nucleotides, the CDR3 is TGTGCCAGCAGTTACGCGAGGGGGCAAGAGACCCAGTACTTC. The chain couples TRBV6-2 or TRBV6-3 to TRBJ2-5, with D possibly being TRBD1 (6 bases). Trimming shortened V by 2 bases and J by 2 bases, and 9 bases separated the two germline ends. The CDR3 spans 14 residues. The germline V gene encodes CDR1 MNHEY and CDR2 SVGEGT.